The 2 T cell receptor beta chains below all came from one sample that was sequenced in a study of blood T cell repertoires in COVID-19. The repertoire was sequenced with immunoSEQ multiplex PCR; TCRdb's copy has only in-frame clones and lacks some. The repertoire consists of 300,000 to 350,000 clones, with 90% occurring once and the leading ten covering around 0.93%. Sequenced sample: peripheral blood. Source of these receptors: a woman aged 40 to 50 with COVID-19, enrolled during active disease.

This chain links TRBV19 with TRBJ1-5, with unresolved D. V was trimmed by 4 bases and J by 6 bases, leaving 13 bases between them. The CDR3 has 14 residues. Per the germline V gene, CDR1 is LNHDA and CDR2 is SQIVND (reference sequence). For the CDR3, the DNA is TGTGCCAGTAGTACACAGCAATTCGGTCAGCCCCAGCATTTT. It is translated as CASSTQQFGQPQHF. Full variable domain (outside the CDR3, taken from reference TRBV19 and TRBJ1-5): DGGITQSPKYLFRKEGQNVTLSCEQNLNHDAMYWYRQDPGQGLRLIYYSQIVNDFQKGDIAEGYSVSREKKESFPLTVTSAQKNPTAFYLCASSTQQFGQPQHFGDGTRLSIL.

The rearrangement uses TRBV2 and TRBJ2-5, with D maybe TRBD1 (5 bases). The germline gives CDR1 SNHLY, CDR2 FYNNEI. V lost 9 bases, J lost 1 base, and 12 bases lay in between. The CDR3 length is 13 residues. The CDR3 DNA is TGTGCCAGTGGGGCCTCAACCCAAGAGACCCAGTACTTC. This sequence encodes CASGASTQETQYF.